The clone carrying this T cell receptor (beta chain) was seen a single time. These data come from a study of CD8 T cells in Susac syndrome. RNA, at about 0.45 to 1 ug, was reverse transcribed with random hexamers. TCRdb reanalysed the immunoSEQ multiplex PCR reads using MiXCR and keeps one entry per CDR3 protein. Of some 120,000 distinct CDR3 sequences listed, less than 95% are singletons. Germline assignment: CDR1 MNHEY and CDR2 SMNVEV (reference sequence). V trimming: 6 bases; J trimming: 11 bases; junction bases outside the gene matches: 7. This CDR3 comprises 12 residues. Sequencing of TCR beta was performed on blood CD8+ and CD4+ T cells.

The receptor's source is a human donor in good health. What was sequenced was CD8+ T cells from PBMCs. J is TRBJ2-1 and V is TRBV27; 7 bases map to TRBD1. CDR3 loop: CASSLDRVKQFF. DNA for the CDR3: TGTGCCAGCAGCCTCGACAGGGTTAAGCAGTTCTTC.